This TCR beta chain appears in the sequencing data of a study of blood T cell repertoires in COVID-19. The table lists this clone with a count of one. V gave up 0 bases and J gave up 4 bases, with 10 bases separating them. This CDR3 region has 15 residues. Germline lookup yields CDR1 LGHDT and CDR2 YNNKEL (reference sequence). Study processing details: From reference gene primer amplification, estimates of nucleated cell counts were derived. Using immunoSEQ multiplex PCR, the repertoire was profiled, and TCRdb retains in-frame clones only, with some absent. From that table come the V and J calls and clone size; the DNA was used to work out D and trimming. Altogether 220,000 or so clones are present, about four fifths being singletons, with the ten largest covering approximately 7.3%.

V usage is TRBV3-1 (or the pseudogene TRBV3-2) and J usage is TRBJ2-1; D call uncertain. The sequenced sample consisted of PBMCs or T cells enriched from blood (not recorded which). The receptor comes from a woman aged 40 to 50 who had recovered from COVID-19. The CDR3 nucleotides read TGTGCCAGCAGCCAAGATTATGCGTTGTACAATGAGCAGTTCTTC. It is translated as CASSQDYALYNEQFF.